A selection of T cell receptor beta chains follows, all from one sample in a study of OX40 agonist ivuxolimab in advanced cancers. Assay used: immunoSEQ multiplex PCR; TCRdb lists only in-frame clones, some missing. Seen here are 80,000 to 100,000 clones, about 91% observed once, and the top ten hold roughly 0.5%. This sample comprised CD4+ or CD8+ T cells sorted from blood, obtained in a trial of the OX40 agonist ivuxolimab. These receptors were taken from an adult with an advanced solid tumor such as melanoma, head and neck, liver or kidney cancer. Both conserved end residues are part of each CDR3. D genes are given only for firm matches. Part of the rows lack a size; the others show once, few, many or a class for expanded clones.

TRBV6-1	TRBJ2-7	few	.	TGTGCCAGCAGGGGGAGCGGCCTCTCCTACGAGCAGTACTTC	CASRGSGLSYEQYF
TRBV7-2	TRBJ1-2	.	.	TGTGCCAGCAGCTTAGCTCCCAGCCCTCGGGGCTACACCTTC	CASSLAPSPRGYTF
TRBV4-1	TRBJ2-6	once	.	TGCGCCAGCAGCCATGCAATATCCGGGGGGGCCAACGTCCTGACTTTC	CASSHAISGGANVLTF
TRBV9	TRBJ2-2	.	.	TGTGCCAGCAGCGTTCACCTCGGTGGGACCGGGGAGCTGTTTTTT	CASSVHLGGTGELFF
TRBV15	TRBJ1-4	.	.	TGTGCCACCAGCAGTGAACCCCGGGAAAAACTGTTTTTT	CATSSEPREKLFF
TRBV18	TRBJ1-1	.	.	TGTGCCAGCTCACCTTCGGGGATGAACACTGAAGCTTTCTTT	CASSPSGMNTEAFF
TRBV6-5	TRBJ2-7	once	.	TGTGCCAGCAGTGCCGGGACCTCCTACGAGCAGTACTTC	CASSAGTSYEQYF
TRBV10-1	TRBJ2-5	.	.	TGCGCCAGCAGTGACTATTCAGAAGAGACCCAGTACTTC	CASSDYSEETQYF
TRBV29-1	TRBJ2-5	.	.	TGCAGCGCCGATGTAGGGGCGAGCGGAGAGACCCAGTACTTC	CSADVGASGETQYF
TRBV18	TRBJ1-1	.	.	TGTGCCAGCTCAGGAGGCTCGACGACTGAAGCTTTCTTT	CASSGGSTTEAFF
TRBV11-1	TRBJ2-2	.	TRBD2	TGTGCCAGCAGCTTAGTTTCTAGCGGCAACACCGGGGAGCTGTTTTTT	CASSLVSSGNTGELFF
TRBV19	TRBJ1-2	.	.	TGTGCCAGTATGTCGGCCAGCAACTATGGCTACACCTTC	CASMSASNYGYTF
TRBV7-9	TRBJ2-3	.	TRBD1	TGTGCCAGCAGCGCACTACCGGGACAGGGGGCTCCAGATACGCAGTATTTT	CASSALPGQGAPDTQYF
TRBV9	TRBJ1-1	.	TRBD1	TGTGCCAGCAGCGTAGCAGACAGGGGGAACACTGAAGCTTTCTTT	CASSVADRGNTEAFF
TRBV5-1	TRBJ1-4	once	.	TGCGCCAGCAGCTCCAGTGCAACTAATGAAAAACTGTTTTTT	CASSSSATNEKLFF
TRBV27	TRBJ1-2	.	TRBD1	TGTGCCAGCAGTACCGGGACAGGGGAGTTACGAGGCTACACCTTC	CASSTGTGELRGYTF
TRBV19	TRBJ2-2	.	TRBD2	TGTGCCACTCGACGAGCGGGAGGGCCCGACACCGGGGAGCTGTTTTTT	CATRRAGGPDTGELFF
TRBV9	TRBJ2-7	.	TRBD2	TGTGCCAGCAGCCCGCGGGGGGCCGCCTACGAGCAGTACTTC	CASSPRGAAYEQYF
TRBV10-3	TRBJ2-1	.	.	TGTGCCGCGGGCCCCAGGGATGAGCAGTTCTTC	CAAGPRDEQFF
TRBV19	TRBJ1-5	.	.	TGTGCCAGTAGCCTAGAGGATCAGCCCCAGCATTTT	CASSLEDQPQHF
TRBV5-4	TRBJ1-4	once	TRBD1	TGTGCCAGCAGCGCTCCCGGGACAGCAAAACTGTTTTTT	CASSAPGTAKLFF
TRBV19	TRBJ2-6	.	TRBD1	TGTGCCAGTAGTGTAACAGGGGGCGCTGCTGGGGCCAACGTCCTGACTTTC	CASSVTGGAAGANVLTF
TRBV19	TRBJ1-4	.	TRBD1	TGTGCCAGTAACCGGGACAGGGGCGAAAAACTGTTTTTT	CASNRDRGEKLFF
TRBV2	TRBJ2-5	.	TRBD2	TGTGCCAGCACCTCAGCGGGGTTACAAGAGACCCAGTACTTC	CASTSAGLQETQYF
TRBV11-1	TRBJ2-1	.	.	TGTGCCAGCACCTCTGATTCGGGTTTCAATGAGCAGTTCTTC	CASTSDSGFNEQFF
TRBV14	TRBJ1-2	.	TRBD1	TGTGCCAGCAGCCAAGATTTCTCTTGGATGGGACAGTCCTATGGCTACACCTTC	CASSQDFSWMGQSYGYTF
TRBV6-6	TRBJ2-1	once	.	TGTGCCAGCGCTTTGCAGCGACAAGCCAATGAGCAGTTCTTC	CASALQRQANEQFF
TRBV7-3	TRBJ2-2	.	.	TGTGCCAGCAGTTCTACTCATACCGGGGAGCTGTTTTTT	CASSSTHTGELFF
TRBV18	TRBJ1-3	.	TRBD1	TGTGCCAGCTCACAGTCAGGGGGCTTTGGAAACACCATATATTTT	CASSQSGGFGNTIYF
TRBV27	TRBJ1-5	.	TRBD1	TGTGCCAGCAGGGAACAGGGGGCGCTGGGTCAGCCCCAGCATTTT	CASREQGALGQPQHF
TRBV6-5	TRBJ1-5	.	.	TGTGCCACCCGCAGGGATAGCAATCAGCCCCAGCATTTT	CATRRDSNQPQHF
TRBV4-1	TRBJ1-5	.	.	TGCGCCAGCAGCCAAGATCGGGACAACAATCAGCCCCAGCATTTT	CASSQDRDNNQPQHF